Following are 10 T cell receptor beta chains from one sample sequenced in a study of monozygotic twins with inflammatory bowel disease. For each CDR3 protein, TCRdb gives one entry from its re-call of the 5' RACE reads, without DNA. This listing includes about 210,000 distinct CDR3 sequences. The sample consisted of blood. The receptors were gathered from a human donor with ulcerative colitis or Crohn's disease, or a healthy co-twin of an affected twin (not recorded which).

This chain connects TRBV18 to TRBJ1-6. Germline V gene sequence: CDR1 KGHSH, CDR2 LQKENI. This CDR3 has 15 amino acids. CDR3 amino acids: CASSPLTTYNSPLHF.

This chain uses TRBV7-2 with TRBJ1-3; the TCRdb call, TRBD1, lacks DNA for checking. This CDR3 region has 14 residues. The germline V gene encodes CDR1 SGHTA and CDR2 FQGNSA. This chain's CDR3 is CASSPPGNKNTIYF.

The chain recombines TRBV6-1 with TRBJ2-7. CDR1 is MNHNS and CDR2 is SASEGT in the germline V gene. The CDR3 spans 14 residues. CDR3 amino acids: CASNEGYVGSEQYF.

The rearrangement joins TRBV7-2 to TRBJ2-1; the TRBD2 assignment by TCRdb is unverifiable without DNA. Germline CDR1 SGHTA, CDR2 FQGNSA. The CDR3 sequence is 12 residues long. This CDR3 reads CASSLYGLDGFF.

The chain employs TRBV5-1 and TRBJ1-1. The CDR3 has 15 amino acids. Germline V CDR1 and CDR2: SGHRS, YFSETQ. The CDR3 sequence: CASSLEERLYTEAFF.

The rearrangement uses TRBV7-9 and TRBJ2-7; TCRdb's assignment of TRBD1 cannot be checked, as there is no DNA. This CDR3 has 14 residues. Germline CDR1 SEHNR, CDR2 FQNEAQ (reference sequence). CDR3 residues: CASSFDRGLGEQYF.

The V call is TRBV13, the J call TRBJ2-4; TCRdb lists TRBD1, though no DNA is available to test this call. Germline V lookup: CDR1 PRHDT, CDR2 FYEKMQ (reference sequence). The CDR3 covers 15 residues. CDR3 region: CASSLGNRENDIQYF.

The chain is built from TRBV5-1 and TRBJ2-7; the TRBD2 assignment by TCRdb is unverifiable without DNA. Germline V gene data show CDR1 as SGHRS and CDR2 as YFSETQ. The CDR3 is 14 amino acids. CDR3 region: CASSPEGLNYEQYF.

The chain uses TRBV5-1 and TRBJ1-1. Germline V gene sequence: CDR1 SGHRS, CDR2 YFSETQ. This CDR3 has 12 amino acids. The CDR3 spells CASGLGNTEAFF.

The J gene is TRBJ1-2, the V gene TRBV12-3 or TRBV12-4. There are 13 residues in the CDR3. CDR3 in amino acids: CASSPDINYGYTF.